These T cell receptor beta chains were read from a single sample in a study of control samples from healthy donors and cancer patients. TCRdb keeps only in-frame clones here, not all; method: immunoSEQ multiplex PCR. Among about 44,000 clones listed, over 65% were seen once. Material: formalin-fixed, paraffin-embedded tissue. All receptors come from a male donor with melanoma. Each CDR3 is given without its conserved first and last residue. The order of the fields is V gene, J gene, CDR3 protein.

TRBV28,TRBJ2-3,ASSSPGRDTDTQY
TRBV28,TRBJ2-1,ASSLYDPPTYEQF
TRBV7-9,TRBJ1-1,ASSLVAGGNTEAF
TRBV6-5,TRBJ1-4,ASREGAGNEKLF
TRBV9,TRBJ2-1,ASSVVGRAGGDEQF
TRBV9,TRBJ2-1,ASSVLGLAGGHNEQF
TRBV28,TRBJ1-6,ASSSVRGTPLH
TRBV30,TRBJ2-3,AWSRHTGAADTQY
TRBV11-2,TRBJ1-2,ASSSPRSGGYT
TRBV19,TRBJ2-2,ASRKGGPNTGELF
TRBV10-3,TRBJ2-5,AISEIVLAGLETQY
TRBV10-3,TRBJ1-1,AISESGNAEAF
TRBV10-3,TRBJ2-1,ATTRLAGPLGSYNEQF
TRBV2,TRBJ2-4,ASSSTPQRAIQY
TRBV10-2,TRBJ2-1,ASSDVAASYNEQF
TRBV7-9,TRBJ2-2,ASSLLDTGELF
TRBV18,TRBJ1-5,ASSVGWFQPQH
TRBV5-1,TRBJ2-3,ASSPEGQPTDTQY
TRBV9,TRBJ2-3,ASSGRLVDTQY
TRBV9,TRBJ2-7,ASSVEAGYREQY
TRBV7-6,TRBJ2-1,ASSELTLAGGYNEQF
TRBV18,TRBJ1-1,ASSPQRQGQEAF
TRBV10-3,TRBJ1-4,AISDFGSGLATNEKLF
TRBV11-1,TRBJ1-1,ASSRERDTEAF
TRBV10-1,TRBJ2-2,ASSEGTSGRAGELF
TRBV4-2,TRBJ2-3,ASSQDPRVGGDTQY
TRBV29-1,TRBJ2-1,SIESALPGLAGGNEQF